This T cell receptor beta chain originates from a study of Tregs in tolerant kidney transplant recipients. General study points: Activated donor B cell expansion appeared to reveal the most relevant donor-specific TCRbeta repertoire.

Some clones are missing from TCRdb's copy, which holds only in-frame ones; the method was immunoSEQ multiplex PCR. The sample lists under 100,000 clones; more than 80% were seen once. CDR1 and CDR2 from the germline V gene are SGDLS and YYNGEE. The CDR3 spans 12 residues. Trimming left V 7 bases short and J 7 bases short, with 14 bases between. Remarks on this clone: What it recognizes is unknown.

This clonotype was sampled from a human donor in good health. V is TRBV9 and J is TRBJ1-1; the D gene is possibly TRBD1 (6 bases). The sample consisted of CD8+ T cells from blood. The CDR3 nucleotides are TGTGCCAGCGGAGGGGGGAGGGGTGAAGCTTTCTTT. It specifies CASGGGRGEAFF.